Listed below are T cell receptor beta chains from one sample, sequenced in a study of Ad26.COV2.S vaccination and SARS-CoV-2 variants. Measured with immunoSEQ multiplex PCR; TCRdb has only the in-frame clones, and not every one. The sample has some 350,000 clones; 85% are singletons. This specimen was peripheral blood, taken in a trial of Ad26.COV2.S vaccine versus placebo. All receptors derive from a person aged 18-60 years who received the Ad26.COV2.S COVID-19 vaccine or a placebo. CDR3s include the opening cysteine and the closing phenylalanine or tryptophan. Each record gives: CDR3 protein, CDR3 DNA, clone size, V gene, D gene, J gene. The D gene is left open where the match is weak. Expanded clones get a size class; other rows say once, few or many, or leave the size out.

CASGQGAGNSPLHF	TGTGCCAGCGGTCAGGGGGCGGGTAATTCACCCCTCCACTTT	-	TRBV27	TRBD1	TRBJ1-6
CAINTGVTDTQYF	TGTGCCATCAATACGGGGGTCACAGATACGCAGTATTTT	-	TRBV10-3	-	TRBJ2-3
CASSARLAEFTGELFF	TGTGCCAGCAGTGCCCGACTAGCGGAATTCACCGGGGAGCTGTTTTTT	-	TRBV6-1	TRBD2	TRBJ2-2
CASSPGLASGQYF	TGTGCCAGCAGCCCCGGACTAGCCTCGGGGCAGTACTTC	-	TRBV7-6	TRBD2	TRBJ2-7
CASSLTGDMNEQYF	TGTGCCAGCAGTTTGACAGGGGATATGAACGAGCAGTACTTC	-	TRBV27	TRBD1	TRBJ2-7
CASSIVRLYEQYF	TGTGCCAGCAGCATCGTCCGTCTCTACGAGCAGTACTTC	-	TRBV2	-	TRBJ2-7
CASSPARNNEQFF	TGTGCCAGCAGCCCGGCCAGGAACAATGAGCAGTTCTTC	-	TRBV7-9	-	TRBJ2-1
CASSSPGTENTGELFF	TGTGCCAGCAGCTCACCCGGGACAGAGAACACCGGGGAGCTGTTTTTT	once	TRBV7-2	TRBD1	TRBJ2-2
CASSPQGGPGSQFF	TGTGCCAGCAGCCCCCAGGGTGGGCCTGGGTCACAGTTCTTC	few	TRBV6-5	-	TRBJ2-1
CASSRAGLRLVETQYF	TGTGCCAGCAGCCGGGCGGGACTCCGGTTGGTAGAGACCCAGTACTTC	-	TRBV7-2	-	TRBJ2-5
CASSSPRGSNEKLFF	TGTGCCAGCAGCTCGCCCAGGGGGTCTAATGAAAAACTGTTTTTT	-	TRBV11-2	TRBD1	TRBJ1-4
CASSEIRGETQYF	TGCGCCAGCAGTGAGATTAGGGGGGAGACCCAGTACTTC	-	TRBV10-2	-	TRBJ2-5
CASSLGTAYEQYF	TGTGCCAGCAGTTTGGGGACAGCCTACGAGCAGTACTTC	-	TRBV27	TRBD1	TRBJ2-7
CASSRWWDRFNSPLHF	TGTGCCAGCAGCCGTTGGTGGGACAGGTTTAATTCACCCCTCCACTTT	-	TRBV7-2	TRBD1	TRBJ1-6
CASRREGGRRNTGELFF	TGTGCCAGCAGACGAGAGGGCGGGAGACGGAACACCGGGGAGCTGTTTTTT	-	TRBV21-1	-	TRBJ2-2
CASSLSGVNEKLFF	TGTGCCAGCAGCTTAAGCGGGGTGAATGAAAAACTGTTTTTT	-	TRBV7-9	-	TRBJ1-4
CASSAGGLGEKLFF	TGTGCCAGCAGCGCAGGGGGACTTGGTGAAAAACTGTTTTTT	-	TRBV9	TRBD1	TRBJ1-4
CASSLWGENQETQYF	TGTGCCAGCAGCTTGTGGGGAGAAAACCAAGAGACCCAGTACTTC	-	TRBV5-8	-	TRBJ2-5
CASSLGGTGLYEQFF	TGTGCCAGCAGCCTGGGCGGGACAGGCCTCTATGAGCAGTTCTTC	-	TRBV7-2	TRBD1	TRBJ2-1
CASSLAGPQGEQYF	TGCGCCAGCAGCTTGGCCGGGCCGCAGGGGGAGCAGTACTTC	-	TRBV5-1	-	TRBJ2-7
CASSAGGNQPQHF	TGTGCCAGCAGTGCAGGGGGCAATCAGCCCCAGCATTTT	few	TRBV12-3/TRBV12-4	-	TRBJ1-5
CASRAMAGAETQYF	TGTGCCAGCAGGGCTATGGCAGGGGCGGAGACCCAGTACTTC	-	TRBV6-5	-	TRBJ2-5
CASSVGLAEHTDTQYF	TGTGCCAGCAGCGTGGGACTAGCGGAACACACAGATACGCAGTATTTT	-	TRBV9	TRBD2	TRBJ2-3
CASSRMTSGGVYEQFF	TGCGCCAGCAGCCGCATGACTAGCGGGGGCGTCTATGAGCAGTTCTTC	-	TRBV4-3	TRBD2	TRBJ2-1
CASSINRDYNEQFF	TGTGCCAGTAGTATAAACCGAGATTACAATGAGCAGTTCTTC	-	TRBV19	-	TRBJ2-1
CASSRRPYNEQFF	TGTGCCAGCAGCAGACGCCCCTACAATGAGCAGTTCTTC	-	TRBV28	-	TRBJ2-1
CATSRTGELFF	TGTGCCACCAGCAGGACCGGGGAGCTGTTTTTT	once	TRBV15	-	TRBJ2-2
CASSQRQGYGYTF	TGTGCCAGCAGCCAACGTCAGGGCTATGGCTACACCTTC	-	TRBV14	-	TRBJ1-2
CASSSQRLAFGYEQYF	TGTGCCAGCAGTTCCCAGAGACTAGCGTTCGGCTACGAGCAGTACTTC	-	TRBV28	TRBD2	TRBJ2-7
CASSSVTGLGQFF	TGTGCCAGCAGCTCGGTTACAGGTTTAGGGCAGTTCTTC	-	TRBV5-5	-	TRBJ2-1
CASSPSQMNTEAFF	TGTGCCAGCAGCCCGTCCCAAATGAACACTGAAGCTTTCTTT	once	TRBV5-4	-	TRBJ1-1
CASSQDGTGDYEQYF	TGCGCCAGCAGCCAAGATGGGACAGGGGACTACGAGCAGTACTTC	-	TRBV4-1	TRBD1	TRBJ2-7
CASSFPDRAGNTIYF	TGCGCCAGCAGCTTTCCCGACAGGGCTGGAAACACCATATATTTT	-	TRBV10-2	TRBD1	TRBJ1-3
CASSPLGARETQYF	TGTGCCAGCTCACCACTTGGGGCCCGAGAGACCCAGTACTTC	-	TRBV18	-	TRBJ2-5
CSVPPRKTGTTRNEQFF	TGCAGCGTTCCTCCCCGAAAGACAGGGACTACTAGGAATGAGCAGTTCTTC	-	TRBV29-1	-	TRBJ2-1
CASSQVAGLNTEAFF	TGCGCCAGCAGCCAAGTCGCAGGGTTGAACACTGAAGCTTTCTTT	-	TRBV4-3	-	TRBJ1-1
CASSLDGVRAYEQYF	TGTGCCAGCAGCTTAGATGGGGTAAGGGCCTACGAGCAGTACTTC	-	TRBV7-9	-	TRBJ2-7
CASRDRGLNTGELFF	TGTGCCAGCAGGGACAGGGGACTTAACACCGGGGAGCTGTTTTTT	-	TRBV6-5	TRBD1	TRBJ2-2
CASSKRGRPYEQYF	TGTGCCAGCAGTAAACGGGGGAGACCCTACGAGCAGTACTTC	-	TRBV27	-	TRBJ2-7
CASTMGIQGKPNYGYTF	TGTGCCAGTACGATGGGGATACAGGGGAAGCCTAACTATGGCTACACCTTC	-	TRBV19	TRBD1	TRBJ1-2
CATSRGEGLALHF	TGTGCCACCAGCAGAGGCGAGGGTCTGGCCCTCCACTTT	-	TRBV15	-	TRBJ1-6
CASSPRRVNTEAFF	TGTGCCAGCTCACCACGCAGGGTGAACACTGAAGCTTTCTTT	-	TRBV18	-	TRBJ1-1
CASSLDLNTEAFF	TGTGCCAGCTCACTCGACCTGAACACTGAAGCTTTCTTT	-	TRBV18	-	TRBJ1-1
CASSLGGGAYNEQFF	TGTGCCAGCAGCCTGGGGGGCGGGGCCTACAATGAGCAGTTCTTC	-	TRBV7-9	-	TRBJ2-1
CASSSRREERDTQYF	TGTGCCAGCAGCTCCAGGCGGGAGGAGAGGGATACGCAGTATTTT	-	TRBV7-2	TRBD2	TRBJ2-3
CASKEGQSSYEQYF	TGTGCCAGCAAGGAGGGACAGAGCTCCTACGAGCAGTACTTC	-	TRBV27	-	TRBJ2-7
CASSHTTFTDLRSGELFF	TGTGCCAGCAGCCACACTACCTTCACCGACTTACGCAGCGGGGAGCTGTTTTTT	few	TRBV14	-	TRBJ2-2